Here is one TCR beta chain with its context. Antigen: not known. The sample belongs to a study of T cell responses to AZD1222 COVID-19 vaccine. Study observations and caveats: Repertoires were obtained solely post-peak T cell response. Donors in the cohort were predominantly white British and more often female, and clonal diversity was possibly underestimated.

The germline CDR1 and CDR2 sequences are MNHNS and SASEGT. The V end was cut by 0 bases, the J end by 5 bases, with 11 bases between. The CDR3 spans 14 residues. Some clones are missing from TCRdb's copy, which holds only in-frame ones; the method was immunoSEQ multiplex PCR. Of about 74,000 clones in the sample, 86% were seen once. The rearrangement joins TRBV6-1 to TRBJ2-7; no reliable D call. Source: peripheral blood, taken on day 0 of AZD1222 vaccination. The sequence was obtained from an adult in good health. The CDR3 region is CASSEAGVRDEQYF. CDR3 coding DNA: TGTGCCAGCAGTGAAGCTGGCGTTCGCGACGAGCAGTACTTC.